A selection of T cell receptor beta chains follows, all from one sample in a study of blood T cell repertoires in COVID-19. Clones were read by immunoSEQ multiplex PCR, and TCRdb kept only the in-frame ones, dropping some. The sample has 250,000 to 350,000 clones, roughly 90% seen once. The source material was peripheral blood. These receptors were taken from a woman in her twenties or thirties with COVID-19, enrolled during active disease. Both conserved end residues are part of each CDR3. The D gene is left open where the match is weak. Size values are once, few and many counts, or a class for expanded clones, and some rows have none.

V,J,size,D,length,CDR3,DNA
TRBV5-1,TRBJ2-2,NA,TRBD1,17,CASSLRALGQPTGELFF,TGCGCCAGCAGCTTGCGGGCCTTGGGACAGCCTACCGGGGAGCTGTTTTTT
TRBV3-1/TRBV3-2,TRBJ1-3,NA,NA,14,CASSQGSSGNTIYF,TGTGCCAGCAGCCAGGGGAGCTCTGGAAACACCATATATTTT
TRBV9,TRBJ2-2,NA,NA,13,CASTLSHTGELFF,TGTGCCAGTACCTTAAGCCACACCGGGGAGCTGTTTTTT
TRBV9,TRBJ2-1,NA,NA,12,CASSVDNNEQFF,TGTGCCAGCAGCGTAGACAACAATGAGCAGTTCTTC
TRBV7-3,TRBJ2-7,NA,NA,13,CASSLSQGYEQYF,TGTGCCAGCAGCTTATCACAGGGTTACGAGCAGTACTTC
TRBV28,TRBJ2-7,once,TRBD2,14,CASRIGGSTYEQYF,TGTGCCAGCAGGATCGGGGGGAGTACCTACGAGCAGTACTTC
TRBV7-3,TRBJ2-3,few,NA,16,CASSLGRPTSTDTQYF,TGTGCCAGCAGCCTTGGGAGACCAACGAGCACAGATACGCAGTATTTT
TRBV11-2,TRBJ2-6,NA,TRBD1,17,CASSLMGQTSGANVLTF,TGTGCCAGCAGCTTAATGGGACAGACCTCTGGGGCCAACGTCCTGACTTTC
TRBV7-8,TRBJ1-3,once,NA,16,CASSPFRGTPGNTIYF,TGTGCCAGCAGCCCCTTCCGCGGAACCCCTGGAAACACCATATATTTT
TRBV5-5,TRBJ1-5,few,TRBD1,18,CASSFFDGQADSNQPQHF,TGTGCCAGCAGCTTTTTTGACGGACAGGCCGATAGCAATCAGCCCCAGCATTTT
TRBV3-1/TRBV3-2,TRBJ2-1,NA,NA,14,CASSLTGGGGEQFF,TGTGCCAGCAGCCTTACGGGGGGCGGCGGTGAGCAGTTCTTC
TRBV7-2,TRBJ1-2,NA,NA,15,CASSLAWREGNGYTF,TGTGCCAGCAGCTTAGCGTGGAGGGAGGGCAATGGCTACACCTTC
TRBV27,TRBJ2-7,NA,TRBD2,16,CASILTASGRMGEQYF,TGTGCCAGCATTCTCACGGCTAGCGGGAGGATGGGAGAGCAGTACTTC